A single sample is the source of the 5 T cell receptor beta chains below, sequenced in a study of blood T cells in healthy people across ages. The use of a sample-barcoded 5' primer and a J-beta primer mix characterized a second PCR of roughly 7 to 12 cycles. TCRdb passed the 5' RACE reads through MiXCR, listing each CDR3 protein once. Of about 800,000 distinct CDR3 sequences in the sample, roughly 64% were seen once. The material sequenced was blood. Every receptor here comes from a man younger than 45 in good health.

J is TRBJ2-3 and V is TRBV20-1; TRBD2 matches 8 bases. The CDR3 loop spans 15 amino acids. V gave up 0 bases and J gave up 4 bases; unmatched junction bases: 6. The germline V gene has CDR1 DFQATT and CDR2 SNEGSKA (reference sequence). DNA for the CDR3: TGCAGTGCTAGAGATCCCGGGAGGGCCCCAGATACGCAGTATTTT. This codes for CSARDPGRAPDTQYF.

The sample holds one count of this clonotype. This chain joins TRBV6-6 and TRBJ1-2; D uncertain. The CDR3 runs 12 residues. Trimming stripped 6 bases from V and 1 base from J, with 6 bases between. Germline V lookup: CDR1 MNHNY, CDR2 SVGAGI (reference sequence). This CDR3 is CASRGYNYGYTF. CDR3 DNA sequence: TGTGCCAGCAGGGGGTATAACTATGGCTACACCTTC.

J is TRBJ2-2 and V is TRBV3-1; D not resolved. Trimming pared 0 bases from V and 7 bases from J, leaving 12 bases between. Per germline, CDR1 LGHDT and CDR2 YNNKEL (reference sequence). This CDR3 region has 15 residues. CDR3 amino acids: CASSQEWSYGGELFF. CDR3 nucleotides: TGTGCCAGCAGCCAAGAATGGTCATATGGCGGGGAGCTGTTTTTT.

This clonotype was recorded many times. V is TRBV10-3 and J is TRBJ2-1; the D is unclear. The CDR3 is made up of 14 amino acids. CDR1 is ENHRY and CDR2 is SYGVKD in the germline V gene. V was pared by 0 bases and J by 6 bases, with 9 bases between. The CDR3 coding sequence is TGTGCCATCAGTGAGTCGACTTTTCCCAATGAGCAGTTCTTC. Protein sequence: CAISESTFPNEQFF.

A few counts support this clonotype. This chain joins TRBV7-9 and TRBJ2-5; D unclear. This CDR3 comprises 16 residues. The V end lost 0 bases, the J end lost 5 bases, and 16 bases lay between the germline ends. CDR1 is SEHNR and CDR2 is FQNEAQ in the germline V gene (reference sequence). CDR3 DNA: TGTGCCAGCAGCTTAGCTCTGAAGGACGTCAAGGAGACCCAGTACTTC. This gives the protein CASSLALKDVKETQYF. Full variable domain (remainder filled in from reference TRBV7-9 and TRBJ2-5): DTGVSQNPRHKITKRGQNVTFRCDPISEHNRLYWYRQTLGQGPEFLTYFQNEAQLEKSRLLSDRFSAERPKGSFSTLEIQRTEQGDSAMYLCASSLALKDVKETQYFGPGTRLLVL.